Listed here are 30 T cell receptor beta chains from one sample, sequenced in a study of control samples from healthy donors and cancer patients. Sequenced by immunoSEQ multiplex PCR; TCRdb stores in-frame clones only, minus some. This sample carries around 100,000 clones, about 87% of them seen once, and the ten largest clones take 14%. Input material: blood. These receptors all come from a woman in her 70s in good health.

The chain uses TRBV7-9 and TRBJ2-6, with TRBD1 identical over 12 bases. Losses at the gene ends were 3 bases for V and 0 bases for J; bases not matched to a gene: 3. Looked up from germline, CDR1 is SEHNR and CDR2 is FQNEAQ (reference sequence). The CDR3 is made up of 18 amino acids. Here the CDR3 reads CASSFPGQGASGANVLTF. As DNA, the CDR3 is TGTGCCAGCAGCTTCCCGGGACAGGGGGCCTCTGGGGCCAACGTCCTGACTTTC.

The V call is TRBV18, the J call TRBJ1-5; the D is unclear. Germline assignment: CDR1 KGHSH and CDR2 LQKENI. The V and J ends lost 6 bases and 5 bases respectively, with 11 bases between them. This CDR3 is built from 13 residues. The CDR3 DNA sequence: TGTGCCAGCTCCTCTGGACGGGATCAGCCCCAGCATTTT. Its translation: CASSSGRDQPQHF.

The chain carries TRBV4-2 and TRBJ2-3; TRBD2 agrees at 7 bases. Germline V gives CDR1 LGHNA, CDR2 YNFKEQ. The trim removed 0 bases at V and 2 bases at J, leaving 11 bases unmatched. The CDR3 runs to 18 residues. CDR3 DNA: TGTGCCAGCAGCCAAGATAGGAGCAGCGGGGCTGACACAGATACGCAGTATTTT. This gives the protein CASSQDRSSGADTDTQYF.

CDR3 in amino acids: CAWAGGQGDNQPQHF. In DNA, the CDR3 is TGTGCCTGGGCGGGGGGTCAGGGAGATAATCAGCCCCAGCATTTT. The J gene is TRBJ1-5, the V gene TRBV30; weak D call: TRBD1 (5 bases). From germline, CDR1 is GTSNPN and CDR2 SVGIG (reference sequence). V was cut by 5 bases and J by 4 bases, with 18 bases left in between. The CDR3 sequence is 15 residues long.

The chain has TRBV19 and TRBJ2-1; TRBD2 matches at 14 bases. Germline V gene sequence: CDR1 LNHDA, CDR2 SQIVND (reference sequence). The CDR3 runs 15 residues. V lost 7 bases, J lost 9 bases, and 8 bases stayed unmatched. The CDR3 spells CASIRGTSGSSEQFF. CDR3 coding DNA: TGTGCCAGTATCCGCGGGACTAGCGGGAGTAGTGAGCAGTTCTTC.

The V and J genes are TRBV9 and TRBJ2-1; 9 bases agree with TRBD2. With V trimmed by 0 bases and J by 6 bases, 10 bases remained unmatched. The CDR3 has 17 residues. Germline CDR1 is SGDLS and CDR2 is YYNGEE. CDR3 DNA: TGTGCCAGCAGCGTAGATCCCCCTAGCGGGGTAACCAATGAGCAGTTCTTC. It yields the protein CASSVDPPSGVTNEQFF.

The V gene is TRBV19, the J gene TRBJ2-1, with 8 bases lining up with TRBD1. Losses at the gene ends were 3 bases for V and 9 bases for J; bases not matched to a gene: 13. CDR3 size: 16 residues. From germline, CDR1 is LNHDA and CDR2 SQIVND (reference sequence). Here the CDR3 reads CASSINRDRRFGEQFF. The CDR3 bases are TGTGCCAGTAGTATCAATAGGGACAGGCGGTTTGGTGAGCAGTTCTTC.

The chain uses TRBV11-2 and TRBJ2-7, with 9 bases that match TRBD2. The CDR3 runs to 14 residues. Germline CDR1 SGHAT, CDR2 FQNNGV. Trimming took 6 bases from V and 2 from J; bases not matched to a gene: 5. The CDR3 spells CASSLAGYPYEQYF. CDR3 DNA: TGTGCCAGCAGTCTAGCGGGATACCCCTACGAGCAGTACTTC.

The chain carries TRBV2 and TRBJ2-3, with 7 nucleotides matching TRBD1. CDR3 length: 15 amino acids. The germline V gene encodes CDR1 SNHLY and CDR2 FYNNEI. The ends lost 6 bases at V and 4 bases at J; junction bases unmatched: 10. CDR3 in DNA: TGTGCCAGCAGCGGGGACAGAAGATCCGCAGATACGCAGTATTTT. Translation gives CASSGDRRSADTQYF.

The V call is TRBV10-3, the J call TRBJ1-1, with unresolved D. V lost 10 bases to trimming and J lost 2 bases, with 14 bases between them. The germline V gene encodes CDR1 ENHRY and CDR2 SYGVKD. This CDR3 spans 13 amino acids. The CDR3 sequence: CATEINGNTEAFF. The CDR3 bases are TGTGCCACTGAAATAAATGGTAACACTGAAGCTTTCTTT.

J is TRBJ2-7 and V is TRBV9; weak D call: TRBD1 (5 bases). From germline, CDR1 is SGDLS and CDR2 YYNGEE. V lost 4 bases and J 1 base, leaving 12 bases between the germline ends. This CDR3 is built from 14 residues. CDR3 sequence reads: CASSPLTGSYEQYF. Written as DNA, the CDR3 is TGTGCCAGCAGCCCACTCACAGGATCCTACGAGCAGTACTTC.

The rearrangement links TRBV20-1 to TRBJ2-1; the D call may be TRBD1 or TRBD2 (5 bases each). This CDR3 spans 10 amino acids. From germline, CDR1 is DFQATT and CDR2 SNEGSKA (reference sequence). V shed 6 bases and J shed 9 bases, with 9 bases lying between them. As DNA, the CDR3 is TGCAGTGCGGGGACGTTTGAGCAGTTCTTC. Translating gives CSAGTFEQFF.

This CDR3 reads CASSSTGGADEAFF. The DNA for the CDR3 is TGTGCCAGCAGTTCGACAGGGGGCGCGGATGAAGCTTTCTTT. V and J are TRBV6-2 or TRBV6-3 and TRBJ1-1; TRBD1 aligns across 10 bases. This CDR3 spans 14 amino acids. Losses at the gene ends were 4 bases for V and 7 bases for J; bases not matched to a gene: 6. Germline V gives CDR1 MNHEY, CDR2 SVGEGT.

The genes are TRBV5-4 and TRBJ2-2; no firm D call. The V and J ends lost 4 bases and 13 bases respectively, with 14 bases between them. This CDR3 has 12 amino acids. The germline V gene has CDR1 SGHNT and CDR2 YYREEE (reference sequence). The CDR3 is CASSTDTGRLFF. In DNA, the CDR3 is TGTGCCAGCAGCACCGACACGGGCCGGCTGTTTTTT.

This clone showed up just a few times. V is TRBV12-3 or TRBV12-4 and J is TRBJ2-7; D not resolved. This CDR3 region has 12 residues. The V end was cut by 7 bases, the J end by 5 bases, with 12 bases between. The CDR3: CASTPSLDEQYF. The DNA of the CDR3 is TGTGCCAGCACCCCTTCTCTGGACGAGCAGTACTTC.

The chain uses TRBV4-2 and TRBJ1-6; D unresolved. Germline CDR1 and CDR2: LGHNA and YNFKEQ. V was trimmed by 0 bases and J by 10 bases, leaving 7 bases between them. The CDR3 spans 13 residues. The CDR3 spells CASSQDRRSPLHF. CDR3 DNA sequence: TGTGCCAGCAGCCAAGATAGGCGCTCACCCCTCCACTTT.

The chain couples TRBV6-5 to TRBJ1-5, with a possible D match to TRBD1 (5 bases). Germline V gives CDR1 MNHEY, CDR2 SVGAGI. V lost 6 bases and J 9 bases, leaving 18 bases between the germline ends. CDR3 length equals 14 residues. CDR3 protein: CASRDPGYTRPQHF. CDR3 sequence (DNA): TGTGCCAGCAGAGACCCAGGGTACACCCGGCCCCAGCATTTT.

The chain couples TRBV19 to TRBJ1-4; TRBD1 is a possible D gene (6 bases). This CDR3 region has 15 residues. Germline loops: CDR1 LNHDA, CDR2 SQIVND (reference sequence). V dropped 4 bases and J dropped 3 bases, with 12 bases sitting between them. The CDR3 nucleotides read TGTGCCAGTAGTAGCCAGACAGGCCCTAATGAAAAACTGTTTTTT. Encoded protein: CASSSQTGPNEKLFF. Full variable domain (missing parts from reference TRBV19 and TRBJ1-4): DGGITQSPKYLFRKEGQNVTLSCEQNLNHDAMYWYRQDPGQGLRLIYYSQIVNDFQKGDIAEGYSVSREKKESFPLTVTSAQKNPTAFYLCASSSQTGPNEKLFFGSGTQLSVL.

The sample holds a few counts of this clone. CDR3 DNA sequence: TGTGCCAGCAGGTTCGGAACAGGGGGCAACACTGAAGCTTTCTTT. Protein: CASRFGTGGNTEAFF. The chain is built from TRBV27 and TRBJ1-1; 9 bases match TRBD1. Germline assignment: CDR1 MNHEY and CDR2 SMNVEV (reference sequence). Losses at the gene ends were 6 bases for V and 2 bases for J; bases not matched to a gene: 7. The CDR3 runs to 15 residues.

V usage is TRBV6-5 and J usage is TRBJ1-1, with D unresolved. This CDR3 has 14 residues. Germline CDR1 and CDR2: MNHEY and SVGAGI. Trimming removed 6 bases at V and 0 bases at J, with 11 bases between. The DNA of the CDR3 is TGTGCCAGCAGGACTGGGCGGTTGAACACTGAAGCTTTCTTT. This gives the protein CASRTGRLNTEAFF.

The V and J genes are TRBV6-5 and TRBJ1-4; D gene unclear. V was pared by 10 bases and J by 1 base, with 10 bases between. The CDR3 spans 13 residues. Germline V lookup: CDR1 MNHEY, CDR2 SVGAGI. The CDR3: CATMDGTNEKLFF. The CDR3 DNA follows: TGTGCCACAATGGACGGAACTAATGAAAAACTGTTTTTT.

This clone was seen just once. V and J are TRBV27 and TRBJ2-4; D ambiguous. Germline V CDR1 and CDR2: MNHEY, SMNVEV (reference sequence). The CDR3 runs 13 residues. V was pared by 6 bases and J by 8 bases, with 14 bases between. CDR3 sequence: CASSVTLRDIQYF. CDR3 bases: TGTGCCAGCAGCGTAACGTTACGTGACATTCAGTACTTC.

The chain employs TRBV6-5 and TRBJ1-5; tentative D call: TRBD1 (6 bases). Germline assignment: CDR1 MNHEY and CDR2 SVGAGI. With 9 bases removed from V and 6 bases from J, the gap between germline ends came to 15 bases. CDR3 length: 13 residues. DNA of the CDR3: TGTGCCAGTCACGCCAGGGGTGGTCAGCCCCAGCATTTT. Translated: CASHARGGQPQHF.

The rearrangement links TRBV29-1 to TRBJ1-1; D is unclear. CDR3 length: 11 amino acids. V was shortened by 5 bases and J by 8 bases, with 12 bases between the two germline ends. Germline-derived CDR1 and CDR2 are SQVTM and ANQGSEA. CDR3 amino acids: CSVTNIKEAFF. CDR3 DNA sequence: TGCAGCGTTACCAACATCAAAGAAGCTTTCTTT. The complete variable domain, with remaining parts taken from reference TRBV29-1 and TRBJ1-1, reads SAVISQKPSRDICQRGTSLTIQCQVDSQVTMMFWYRQQPGQSLTLIATANQGSEATYESGFVIDKFPISRPNLTFSTLTVSNMSPEDSSIYLCSVTNIKEAFFGQGTRLTVV.

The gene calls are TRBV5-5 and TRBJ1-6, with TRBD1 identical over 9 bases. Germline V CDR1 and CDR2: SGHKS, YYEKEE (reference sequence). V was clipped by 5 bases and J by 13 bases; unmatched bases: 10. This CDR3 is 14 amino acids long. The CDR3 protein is CASSPGTGRSPLHF. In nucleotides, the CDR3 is TGTGCCAGCAGTCCCGGGACAGGGAGGTCCCCCCTCCACTTT.

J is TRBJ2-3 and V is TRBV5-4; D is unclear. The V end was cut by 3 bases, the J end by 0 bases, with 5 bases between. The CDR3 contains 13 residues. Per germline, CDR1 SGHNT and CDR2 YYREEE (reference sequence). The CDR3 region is CASSYSSTDTQYF. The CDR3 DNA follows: TGTGCCAGCAGCTATTCTAGCACAGATACGCAGTATTTT.

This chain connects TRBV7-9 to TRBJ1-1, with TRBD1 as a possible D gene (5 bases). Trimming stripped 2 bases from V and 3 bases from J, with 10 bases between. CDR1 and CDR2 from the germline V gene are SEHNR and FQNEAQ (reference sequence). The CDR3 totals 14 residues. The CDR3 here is CASSLTGRDTEAFF. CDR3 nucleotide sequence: TGTGCCAGCAGCTTAACAGGAAGGGACACTGAAGCTTTCTTT. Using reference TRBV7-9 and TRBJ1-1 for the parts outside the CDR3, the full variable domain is DTGVSQNPRHKITKRGQNVTFRCDPISEHNRLYWYRQTLGQGPEFLTYFQNEAQLEKSRLLSDRFSAERPKGSFSTLEIQRTEQGDSAMYLCASSLTGRDTEAFFGQGTRLTVV.

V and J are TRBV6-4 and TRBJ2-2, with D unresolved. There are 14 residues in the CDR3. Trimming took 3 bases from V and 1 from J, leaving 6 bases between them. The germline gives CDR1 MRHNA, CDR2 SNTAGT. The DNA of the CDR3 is TGTGCCAGCAGTGAGGTCGTGAACACCGGGGAGCTGTTTTTT. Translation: CASSEVVNTGELFF.

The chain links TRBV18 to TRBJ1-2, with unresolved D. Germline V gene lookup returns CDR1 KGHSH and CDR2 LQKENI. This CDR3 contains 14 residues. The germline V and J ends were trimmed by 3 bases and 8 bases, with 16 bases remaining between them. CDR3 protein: CASSPPGDPGGYTF. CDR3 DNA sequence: TGTGCCAGCTCACCCCCGGGTGACCCGGGGGGCTACACCTTC.

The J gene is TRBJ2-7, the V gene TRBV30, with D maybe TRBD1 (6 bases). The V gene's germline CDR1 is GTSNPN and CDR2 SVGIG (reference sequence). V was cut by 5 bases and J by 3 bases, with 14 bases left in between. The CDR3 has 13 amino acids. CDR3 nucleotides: TGTGCCTGGGGGCCGGGACACAGCTACGAGCAGTACTTC. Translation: CAWGPGHSYEQYF. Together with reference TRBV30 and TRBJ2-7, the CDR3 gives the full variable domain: SQTIHQWPATLVQPVGSPLSLECTVEGTSNPNLYWYRQAAGRGLQLLFYSVGIGQISSEVPQNLSASRPQDRQFILSSKKLLLSDSGFYLCAWGPGHSYEQYFGPGTRLTVT.